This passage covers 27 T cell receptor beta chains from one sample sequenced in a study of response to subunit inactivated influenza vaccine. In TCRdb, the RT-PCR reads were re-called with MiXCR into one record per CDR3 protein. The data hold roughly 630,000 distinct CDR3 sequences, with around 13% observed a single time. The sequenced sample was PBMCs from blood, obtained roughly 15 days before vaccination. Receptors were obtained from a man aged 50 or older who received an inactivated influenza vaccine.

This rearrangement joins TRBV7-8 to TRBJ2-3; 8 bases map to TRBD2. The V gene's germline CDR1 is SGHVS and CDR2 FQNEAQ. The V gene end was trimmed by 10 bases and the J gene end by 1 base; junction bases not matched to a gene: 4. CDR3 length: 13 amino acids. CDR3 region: CAIFGGGTDTQYF. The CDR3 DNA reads TGTGCCATCTTCGGGGGGGGCACAGATACGCAGTATTTT. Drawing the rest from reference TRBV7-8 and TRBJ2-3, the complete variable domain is GAGVSQSPRYKVAKRGQDVALRCDPISGHVSLFWYQQALGQGPEFLTYFQNEAQLDKSGLPSDRFFAERPEGSVSTLKIQRTQQEDSAVYLCAIFGGGTDTQYFGPGTRLTVL.

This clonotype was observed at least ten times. The CDR3 DNA is TGTGCCAGCAGCTTAGAAGGGGCGGGACTAGCGTACTTC. Amino acids: CASSLEGAGLAYF. This chain links TRBV7-3 with TRBJ2-5; 9 bases map to TRBD2. The V gene's germline CDR1 is SGHTA and CDR2 FQGTGA. Trimming cost V 2 bases and J 13 bases; bases outside gene matches: 8. The CDR3 is 13 amino acids.

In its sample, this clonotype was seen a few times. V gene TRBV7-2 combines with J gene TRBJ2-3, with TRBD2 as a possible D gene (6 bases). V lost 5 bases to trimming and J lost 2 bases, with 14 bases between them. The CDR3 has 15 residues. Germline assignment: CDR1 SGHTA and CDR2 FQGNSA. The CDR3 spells CASSTAGPHTDTQYF. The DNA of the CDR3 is TGTGCCAGCAGCACTGCGGGACCCCACACAGATACGCAGTATTTT.

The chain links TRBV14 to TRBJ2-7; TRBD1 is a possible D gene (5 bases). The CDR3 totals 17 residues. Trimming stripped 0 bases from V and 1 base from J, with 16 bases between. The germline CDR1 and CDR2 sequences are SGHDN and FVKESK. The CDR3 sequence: CASSQDLLKGVSYEQYF. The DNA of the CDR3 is TGTGCCAGCAGCCAAGATCTTTTGAAAGGGGTGTCCTACGAGCAGTACTTC.

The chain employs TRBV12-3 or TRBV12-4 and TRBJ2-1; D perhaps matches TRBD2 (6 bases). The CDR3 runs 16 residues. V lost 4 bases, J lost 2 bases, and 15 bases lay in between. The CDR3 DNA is TGTGCCAGCAGTTACGCGGGACTGCAAACCTACAATGAGCAGTTCTTC. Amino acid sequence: CASSYAGLQTYNEQFF.

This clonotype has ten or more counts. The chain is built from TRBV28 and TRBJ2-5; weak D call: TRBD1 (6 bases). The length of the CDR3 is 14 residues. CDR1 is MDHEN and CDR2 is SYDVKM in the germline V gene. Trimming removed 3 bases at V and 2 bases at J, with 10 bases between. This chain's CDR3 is CASSFGQPQETQYF. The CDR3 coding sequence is TGTGCCAGCAGTTTTGGACAGCCGCAAGAGACCCAGTACTTC.

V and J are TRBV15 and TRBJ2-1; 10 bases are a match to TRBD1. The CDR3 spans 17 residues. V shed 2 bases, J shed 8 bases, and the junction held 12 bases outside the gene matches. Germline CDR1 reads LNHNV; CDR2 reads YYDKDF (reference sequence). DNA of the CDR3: TGTGCCACCAGCAGATTAGGAGGCCGGGACAGGGGCCATGAGCAGTTCTTC. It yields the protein CATSRLGGRDRGHEQFF.

The CDR3, as DNA: TGCGCCAGCAGCGTCGACTCCATCTCAGTTGGGCAGTACTTC. This gives the protein CASSVDSISVGQYF. V usage is TRBV10-1 and J usage is TRBJ2-7; D remains ambiguous. Deletions cut 6 bases from V and 9 bases from J, with 21 bases between. Germline CDR1 reads WNHNN; CDR2 reads SYGVQD (reference sequence). The CDR3 contains 14 residues.

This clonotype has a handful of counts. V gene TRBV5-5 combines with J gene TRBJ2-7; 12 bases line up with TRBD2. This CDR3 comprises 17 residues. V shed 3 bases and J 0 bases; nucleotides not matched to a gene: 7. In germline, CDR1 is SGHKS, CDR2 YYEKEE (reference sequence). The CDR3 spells CASSSRTSGAYSYEQYF. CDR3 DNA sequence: TGTGCCAGCAGCTCCCGGACTAGCGGGGCTTACTCCTACGAGCAGTACTTC.

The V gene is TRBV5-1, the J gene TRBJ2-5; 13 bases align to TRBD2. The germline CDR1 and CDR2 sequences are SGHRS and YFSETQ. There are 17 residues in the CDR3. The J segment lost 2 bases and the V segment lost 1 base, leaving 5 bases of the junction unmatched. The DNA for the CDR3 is TGCGCCAGCAGCTTGCCGTTACTAGCGGGAGGGCAAGAGACCCAGTACTTC. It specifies CASSLPLLAGGQETQYF.

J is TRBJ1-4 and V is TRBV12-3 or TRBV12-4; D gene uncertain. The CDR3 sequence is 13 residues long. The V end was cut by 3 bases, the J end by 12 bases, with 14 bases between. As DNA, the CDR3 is TGTGCCAGCAGTTTGGACCTTTTAGGTGAACTGTTTTTT. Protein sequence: CASSLDLLGELFF.

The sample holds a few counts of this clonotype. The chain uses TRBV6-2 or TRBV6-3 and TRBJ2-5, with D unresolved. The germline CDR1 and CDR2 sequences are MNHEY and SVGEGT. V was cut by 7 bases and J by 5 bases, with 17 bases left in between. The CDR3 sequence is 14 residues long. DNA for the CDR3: TGTGCCAGCACGAACTGGGCCGTGTCGGAGACCCAGTACTTC. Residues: CASTNWAVSETQYF.

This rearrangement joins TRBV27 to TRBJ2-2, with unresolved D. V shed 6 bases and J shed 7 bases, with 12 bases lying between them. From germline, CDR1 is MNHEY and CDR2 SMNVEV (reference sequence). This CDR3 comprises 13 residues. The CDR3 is CASSFEELGELFF. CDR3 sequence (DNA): TGTGCCAGCAGCTTCGAGGAGCTCGGGGAGCTGTTTTTT.

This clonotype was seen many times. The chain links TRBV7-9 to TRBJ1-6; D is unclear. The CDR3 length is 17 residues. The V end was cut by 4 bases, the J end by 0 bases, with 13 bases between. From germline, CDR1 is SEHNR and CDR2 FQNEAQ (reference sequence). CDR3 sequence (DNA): TGTGCCAGCAGCTCGAGCGTGGGATCCTCCTATAATTCACCCCTCCACTTT. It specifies CASSSSVGSSYNSPLHF.

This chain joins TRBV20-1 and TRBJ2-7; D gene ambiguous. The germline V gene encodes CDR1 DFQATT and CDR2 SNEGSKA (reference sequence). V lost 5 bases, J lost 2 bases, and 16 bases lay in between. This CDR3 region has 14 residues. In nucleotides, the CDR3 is TGCAGTGCTCTTAGCCCGGCGCAAGCCTACGAGCAGTACTTC. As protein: CSALSPAQAYEQYF.

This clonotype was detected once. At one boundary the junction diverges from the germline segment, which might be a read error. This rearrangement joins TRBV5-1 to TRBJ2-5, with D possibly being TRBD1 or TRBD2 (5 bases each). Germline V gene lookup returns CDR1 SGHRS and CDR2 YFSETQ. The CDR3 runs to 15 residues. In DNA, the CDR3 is TGCGCCAGCAGCTTGGTTCCAGGGACCCAAGGGACCCAGTACTTC. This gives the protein CASSLVPGTQGTQYF.

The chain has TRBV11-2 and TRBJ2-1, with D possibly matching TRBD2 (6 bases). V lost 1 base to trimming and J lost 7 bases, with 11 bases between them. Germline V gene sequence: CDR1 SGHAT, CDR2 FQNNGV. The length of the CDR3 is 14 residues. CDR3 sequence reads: CASSLVRRVNEQFF. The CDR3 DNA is TGTGCCAGCAGCTTAGTACGGAGGGTGAATGAGCAGTTCTTC.

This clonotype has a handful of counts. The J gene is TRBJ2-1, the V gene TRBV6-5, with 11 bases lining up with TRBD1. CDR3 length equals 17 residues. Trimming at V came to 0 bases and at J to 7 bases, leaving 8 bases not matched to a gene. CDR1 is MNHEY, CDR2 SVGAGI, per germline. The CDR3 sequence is CASSYSFRDRGVNEQFF. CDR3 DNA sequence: TGTGCCAGCAGTTACTCGTTCAGGGACAGGGGGGTTAATGAGCAGTTCTTC.

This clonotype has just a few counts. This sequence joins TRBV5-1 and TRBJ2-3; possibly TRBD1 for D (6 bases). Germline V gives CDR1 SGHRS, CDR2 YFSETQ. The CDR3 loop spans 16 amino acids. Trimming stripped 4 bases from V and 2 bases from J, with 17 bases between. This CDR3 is CASSPRGTGHTDTQYF. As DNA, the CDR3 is TGCGCCAGCAGCCCGAGGGGGACGGGCCACACAGATACGCAGTATTTT.

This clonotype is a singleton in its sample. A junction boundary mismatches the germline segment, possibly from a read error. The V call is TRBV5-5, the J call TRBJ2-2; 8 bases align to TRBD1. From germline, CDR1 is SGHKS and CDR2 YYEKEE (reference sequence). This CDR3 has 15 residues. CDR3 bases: TGTGCCACCAGCCGACAGGGGACTAACACCGGGGAGCTGTTTTTT. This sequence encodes CATSRQGTNTGELFF. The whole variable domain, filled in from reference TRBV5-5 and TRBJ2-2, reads DAGVTQSPTHLIKTRGQQVTLRCSPISGHKSVSWYQQVLGQGPQFIFQYYEKEERGRGNFPDRFSARQFPNYSSELNVNALLLGDSALYLCATSRQGTNTGELFFGEGSRLTVL.

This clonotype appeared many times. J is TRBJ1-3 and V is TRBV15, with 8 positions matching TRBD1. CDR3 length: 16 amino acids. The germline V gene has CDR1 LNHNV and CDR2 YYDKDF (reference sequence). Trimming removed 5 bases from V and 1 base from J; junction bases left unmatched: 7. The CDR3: CATSLGDRGSGNTIYF. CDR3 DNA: TGTGCCACCAGCTTGGGAGACAGGGGTTCTGGAAACACCATATATTTT.

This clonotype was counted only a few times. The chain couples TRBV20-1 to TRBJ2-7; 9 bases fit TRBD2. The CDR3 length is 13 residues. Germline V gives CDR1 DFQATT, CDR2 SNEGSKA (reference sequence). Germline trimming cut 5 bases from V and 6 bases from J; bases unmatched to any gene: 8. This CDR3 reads CSAVPSGVVEQYF. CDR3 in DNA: TGCAGTGCTGTCCCTAGCGGGGTTGTCGAGCAGTACTTC.

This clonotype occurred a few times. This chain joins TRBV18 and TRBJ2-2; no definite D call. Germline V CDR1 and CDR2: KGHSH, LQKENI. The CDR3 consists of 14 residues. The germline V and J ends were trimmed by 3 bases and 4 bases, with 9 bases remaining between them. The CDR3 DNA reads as TGTGCCAGCTCACCTAAGGACGGCACCGGGGAGCTGTTTTTT. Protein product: CASSPKDGTGELFF.

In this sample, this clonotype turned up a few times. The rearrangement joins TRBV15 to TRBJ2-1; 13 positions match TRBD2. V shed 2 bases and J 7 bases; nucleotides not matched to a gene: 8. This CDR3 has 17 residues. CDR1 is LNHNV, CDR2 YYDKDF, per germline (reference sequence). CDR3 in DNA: TGTGCCACCAGCAGAAGACTAGCGGGAGGTCTTAGGAATGAGCAGTTCTTC. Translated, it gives CATSRRLAGGLRNEQFF. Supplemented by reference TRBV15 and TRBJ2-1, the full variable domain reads DAMVIQNPRYQVTQFGKPVTLSCSQTLNHNVMYWYQQKSSQAPKLLFHYYDKDFNNEADTPDNFQSRRPNTSFCFLDIRSPGLGDTAMYLCATSRRLAGGLRNEQFFGPGTRLTVL.

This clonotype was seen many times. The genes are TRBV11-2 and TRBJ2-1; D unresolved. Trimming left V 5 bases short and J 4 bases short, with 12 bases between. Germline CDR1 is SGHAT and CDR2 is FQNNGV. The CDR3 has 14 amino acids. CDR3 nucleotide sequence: TGTGCCAGCAGCCCGTCCTACTGGTACAATGAGCAGTTCTTC. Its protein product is CASSPSYWYNEQFF.

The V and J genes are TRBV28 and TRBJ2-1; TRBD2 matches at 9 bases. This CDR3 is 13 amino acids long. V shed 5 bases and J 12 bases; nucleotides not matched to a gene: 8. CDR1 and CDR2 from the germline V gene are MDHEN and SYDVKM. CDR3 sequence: CASSRPSGKGQFF. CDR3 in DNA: TGTGCCAGCAGTCGGCCTAGCGGGAAAGGGCAGTTCTTC.

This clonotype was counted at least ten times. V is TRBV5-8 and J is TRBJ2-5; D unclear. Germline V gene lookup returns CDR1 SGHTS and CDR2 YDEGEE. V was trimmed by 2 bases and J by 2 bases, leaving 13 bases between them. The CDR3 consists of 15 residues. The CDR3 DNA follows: TGTGCCAGCAGCTTTTTAGGCGGCGAGCAAGAGACCCAGTACTTC. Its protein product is CASSFLGGEQETQYF. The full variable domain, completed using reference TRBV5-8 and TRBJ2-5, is EAGVTQSPTHLIKTRGQQATLRCSPISGHTSVYWYQQALGLGLQFLLWYDEGEERNRGNFPPRFSGRQFPNYSSELNVNALELEDSALYLCASSFLGGEQETQYFGPGTRLLVL.